The entry below gives a single T cell receptor beta chain sequence along with its context. The sample belongs to a study of blood T cell repertoires in COVID-19. About the research overall: From the United States, Italy and Spain came samples of acute and convalescent COVID-19. The analysed material was cDNA or gDNA that came from T cells, B-cell-depleted T cells, or PBMCs.

Original data processing: How many nucleated cells were present was estimated from reference gene primer amplification. The table came from immunoSEQ multiplex PCR; TCRdb's copy has only in-frame clones and leaves some out. V and J calls and clone size are those listed in that table; D and trimming were worked out from the DNA. The repertoire holds some 340,000 clones, with about 83% as singletons. Material for sequencing was peripheral blood. The receptor was derived from a man aged 25 to 45 with active or convalescent COVID-19.

In DNA, the CDR3 is TGTGCCAGCAGAGACAGGGGACGAGGGGATACGCAGTATTTT. Amino acids: CASRDRGRGDTQYF. J is TRBJ2-3 and V is TRBV5-8, with TRBD1 identical over 8 bases. Germline V CDR1 and CDR2: SGHTS, YDEGEE. V was clipped by 5 bases and J by 6 bases; unmatched bases: 8. The CDR3 covers 14 residues.